The rows below give T cell receptor beta chains drawn from one sample of a study of T cell responses to AZD1222 COVID-19 vaccine. Method: immunoSEQ multiplex PCR; TCRdb's copy keeps in-frame clones and lacks some. This sample yields about 120,000 clones, of which approximately 90% are seen a single time; less than 9% belongs to the top ten. Sequenced material: peripheral blood, taken on day 0 of AZD1222 vaccination. These receptor sequences come from an adult in good health. CDR3s include the opening cysteine and the closing phenylalanine or tryptophan. The D gene is left open where the match is weak. A row's size may be missing; if present it is once, few, many or a size class.

clone_size,cdr3_length,d_call,j_call,v_call,cdr3_aa,cdr3_nt
.,13,TRBD1,TRBJ1-1,TRBV11-3,CASSLGTGGKAFF,TGTGCCAGCAGCCTCGGGACAGGGGGGAAAGCTTTCTTT
once,12,.,TRBJ2-3,TRBV5-6,CASSFFGDTQYF,TGTGCCAGCAGCTTCTTCGGGGATACGCAGTATTTT
.,15,.,TRBJ1-6,TRBV5-1,CASSLTTGWGSPLHF,TGCGCCAGCAGCTTGACCACAGGGTGGGGTTCACCCCTCCACTTT
.,19,.,TRBJ1-3,TRBV5-1,CASSLGPHQAGGFGNTIYF,TGCGCCAGCAGCTTGGGCCCACACCAGGCTGGGGGCTTCGGAAACACCATATATTTT
.,13,.,TRBJ2-7,TRBV6-5,CASFRGTGYEQYF,TGTGCCAGCTTTAGAGGGACTGGCTACGAGCAGTACTTC
.,16,.,TRBJ1-3,TRBV28,CASSPGQRGDGNTIYF,TGTGCCAGCAGTCCAGGACAGCGGGGGGATGGAAACACCATATATTTT
.,13,.,TRBJ1-5,TRBV27,CASSWDWNQPQHF,TGTGCCAGCAGTTGGGATTGGAATCAGCCCCAGCATTTT
few,15,.,TRBJ1-3,TRBV28,CASSSGRVQGNTIYF,TGTGCCAGCAGTTCGGGGCGGGTTCAGGGAAACACCATATATTTT
.,14,.,TRBJ2-3,TRBV28,CAAKGDDGTDTQYF,TGTGCCGCTAAAGGGGATGACGGCACAGATACGCAGTATTTT
.,11,.,TRBJ2-7,TRBV3-1/TRBV3-2,CASSQESEQYF,TGTGCCAGCAGCCAAGAAAGCGAGCAGTACTTC
.,16,TRBD2,TRBJ2-3,TRBV5-1,CASSTGLAGFTDTQYF,TGCGCCAGCAGCACAGGACTAGCGGGCTTCACAGATACGCAGTATTTT
.,14,.,TRBJ1-1,TRBV19,CASIWQGSFTEAFF,TGTGCCAGTATCTGGCAGGGAAGCTTCACTGAAGCTTTCTTT
.,14,.,TRBJ2-7,TRBV6-5,CASSYSEESYEQYF,TGTGCCAGCAGTTATAGCGAGGAATCCTACGAGCAGTACTTC
.,16,.,TRBJ2-5,TRBV19,CASSLLATAKSETQYF,TGTGCCAGTAGTCTTCTGGCAACCGCTAAGTCCGAGACCCAGTACTTC
.,20,TRBD2,TRBJ2-1,TRBV5-1,CASSYRIGLAGGREDNEQFF,TGCGCCAGCAGCTACAGGATTGGACTAGCGGGGGGGCGTGAGGACAATGAGCAGTTCTTC
.,13,.,TRBJ1-6,TRBV11-2,CASRGNYNSPLHF,TGTGCCAGCAGGGGGAACTATAATTCACCCCTCCACTTT
.,12,.,TRBJ2-7,TRBV5-6,CASSLTSYEQYF,TGTGCCAGCAGCTTGACGAGTTACGAGCAGTACTTC
.,14,TRBD1,TRBJ1-5,TRBV28,CASRLGQDRQPQHF,TGTGCCAGCAGACTTGGACAGGATAGGCAGCCCCAGCATTTT
many,13,.,TRBJ1-2,TRBV9,CASSLDTDYGYTF,TGTGCCAGCAGCCTGGACACGGACTATGGCTACACCTTC
.,16,.,TRBJ2-1,TRBV30,CASTDNTGSLLGEQFF,TGTGCCTCGACTGATAATACAGGTTCTTTGCTTGGTGAGCAGTTCTTC
.,13,.,TRBJ1-1,TRBV11-3,CASSSDLGSEAFF,TGTGCCAGCAGCTCAGATCTCGGGTCTGAAGCTTTCTTT
.,15,.,TRBJ1-1,TRBV5-1,CASSFGPSGGNEAFF,TGCGCCAGCAGCTTCGGTCCCTCCGGGGGCAATGAAGCTTTCTTT
.,14,.,TRBJ1-1,TRBV28,CASSFARTFLEAFF,TGTGCCAGCAGCTTCGCGAGGACCTTCCTAGAAGCTTTCTTT
.,16,.,TRBJ1-5,TRBV21-1,CASSKTGPEVNQPQHF,TGTGCCAGCAGCAAGACAGGCCCTGAAGTTAATCAGCCCCAGCATTTT
.,15,TRBD1,TRBJ2-1,TRBV11-1,CASSWDRGGYNEQFF,TGTGCCAGCAGCTGGGACAGGGGGGGGTACAATGAGCAGTTCTTC
.,16,TRBD1,TRBJ1-5,TRBV4-3,CASSQDWSQGEQPQHF,TGCGCCAGCAGCCAAGATTGGTCACAGGGGGAGCAGCCCCAGCATTTT
once,16,.,TRBJ1-2,TRBV27,CASSLLRGARVYGYTF,TGTGCCAGCAGTTTATTGCGGGGGGCGAGGGTCTATGGCTACACCTTC
.,18,.,TRBJ1-5,TRBV7-2,CASSLALRGSSGNQPQHF,TGTGCCAGCAGCTTAGCGCTACGGGGGTCAAGTGGCAATCAGCCCCAGCATTTT
few,15,.,TRBJ2-7,TRBV7-8,CASSGGAGANYEQYF,TGTGCCAGCAGCGGGGGGGCAGGGGCAAACTACGAGCAGTACTTC
.,15,TRBD1,TRBJ1-5,TRBV2,CASSKETGTSQPQHF,TGTGCCAGCAGTAAGGAGACAGGGACCTCTCAGCCCCAGCATTTT
.,14,.,TRBJ1-1,TRBV28,CASSLSVWGSEAFF,TGTGCCAGCAGTTTATCCGTATGGGGTTCTGAAGCTTTCTTT
.,13,.,TRBJ1-1,TRBV28,CASSFGQNTEAFF,TGTGCCAGCAGTTTCGGACAGAACACTGAAGCTTTCTTT
.,17,.,TRBJ2-6,TRBV7-6,CASSLDRQNPGANVLTF,TGTGCCAGCAGCTTAGATCGACAGAATCCTGGGGCCAACGTCCTGACTTTC
.,12,.,TRBJ2-7,TRBV2,CASKRQPYEQYF,TGTGCCAGCAAGCGACAGCCCTACGAGCAGTACTTC
.,15,.,TRBJ1-6,TRBV2,CASSEEGGVLSPLHF,TGTGCCAGCAGTGAAGAGGGAGGGGTACTTTCACCCCTCCACTTT
.,13,.,TRBJ1-6,TRBV11-3,CASSYATNSPLHF,TGTGCCAGCAGCTACGCCACCAATTCACCCCTCCACTTT
.,13,.,TRBJ2-2,TRBV24-1,CATSELAAGELFF,TGTGCCACCAGTGAACTAGCCGCCGGGGAGCTGTTTTTT
.,14,.,TRBJ2-7,TRBV6-1,CASSEAGHIYEQYF,TGTGCCAGCAGTGAAGCAGGGCATATCTACGAGCAGTACTTC
.,14,.,TRBJ2-7,TRBV5-1,CASSLDGFPGEQYF,TGCGCCAGCAGCTTAGACGGATTTCCTGGCGAGCAGTACTTC
.,13,.,TRBJ2-5,TRBV5-4,CASSRPPQETQYF,TGTGCCAGCAGCCGACCGCCGCAAGAGACCCAGTACTTC
once,16,.,TRBJ1-4,TRBV24-1,CATSDGTGTSGEKLFF,TGTGCCACCAGTGATGGAACCGGGACCTCAGGGGAAAAACTGTTTTTT
.,13,.,TRBJ1-2,TRBV29-1,CSASPGTDYGYTF,TGCAGCGCCTCGCCCGGGACGGATTATGGCTACACCTTC
.,13,.,TRBJ1-1,TRBV30,CAWSVQEGTEAFF,TGTGCCTGGAGTGTACAGGAGGGGACTGAAGCTTTCTTT
.,15,.,TRBJ2-5,TRBV18,CASSRTLAIGETQYF,TGTGCCAGCTCACGGACGCTAGCGATCGGGGAGACCCAGTACTTC
.,15,TRBD1,TRBJ1-2,TRBV7-9,CASSTPTGGKDGYTF,TGTGCCAGCAGCACCCCGACAGGGGGCAAGGATGGCTACACCTTC